Listed below are T cell receptor beta chains from one sample, sequenced in a study of T-cell reconstitution after alpha-beta-depleted transplantation in children. TCRdb processed the PCR reads anew with MiXCR; each CDR3 protein has one entry. The profile shows under 750,000 distinct CDR3 sequences, about 23% of them singletons. The material was PBMCs, mostly from graft donor cells, obtained 360 days after TCRalphabeta/CD19-depleted stem cell transplant. Receptors were obtained from a boy under two years old who had a stem cell transplant for acute myeloid leukemia, so the T cells may come from the graft donor. CDR3s include the opening cysteine and the closing phenylalanine or tryptophan. A D gene is named only where the DNA matches it firmly. A clone size is listed for some rows: how often the clone was seen (once, few, many), or a class if it is expanded.

>TRBV7-6|few|TRBJ2-1|TRBD1
TGTGCCAGCAGCTCCCGCAGGGGGAATGAGCAGTTCTTC
CASSSRRGNEQFF
>TRBV29-1|NA|TRBJ2-5|TRBD1
TGCAGCGTTGAATGGGACAGCTTACAAGAGACCCAGTACTTC
CSVEWDSLQETQYF
>TRBV11-2|many|TRBJ2-3|NA
TGTGCCAGCAGCTTAGAGACGTTGCGGACAGTCACAGATACGCAGTATTTT
CASSLETLRTVTDTQYF
>TRBV28|many|TRBJ2-7|NA
TGTGCCAGCAGCTGGGAGGGACAAAGCTCCTACGAGCAGTACTTC
CASSWEGQSSYEQYF
>TRBV12-3/TRBV12-4|many|TRBJ1-1|NA
TGTGCCAGCAGCCCCATGGTGACAGGCACTGAAGCTTTCTTT
CASSPMVTGTEAFF
>TRBV12-3/TRBV12-4|NA|TRBJ1-4|NA
TGTGCCAGCAGTTTAGCGGCATTGCAGATTAATGAAAAACTGTTTTTT
CASSLAALQINEKLFF
>TRBV7-8|many|TRBJ1-2|TRBD1
TGTGCCAGCAGCCCCAGACAGGGAGGGAACTATGGCTACACCTTC
CASSPRQGGNYGYTF
>TRBV24-1|NA|TRBJ2-1|TRBD2
TGTGCCACCAGTGACGAAGGACTAGCGGGAGTCTACAATGAGCAGTTCTTC
CATSDEGLAGVYNEQFF
>TRBV28|many|TRBJ2-1|NA
TGTGCCAGCAGTGGGCAGGGGCTCAATGAGCAGTTCTTC
CASSGQGLNEQFF
>TRBV25-1|many|TRBJ1-5|TRBD1
TGTGCCAGCACCTGGGGGACAGGGCATCAGCCCCAGCATTTT
CASTWGTGHQPQHF
>TRBV11-2|few|TRBJ2-1|NA
TGTGCCAGCAGCTCCCCCAAGGGAGGTGGCAATGAGCAGTTCTTC
CASSSPKGGGNEQFF
>TRBV12-3/TRBV12-4|few|TRBJ1-2|TRBD1
TGTGCCAGCACTAGGGACAGCAACTATGGCTACACCTTC
CASTRDSNYGYTF
>TRBV20-1|few|TRBJ2-1|NA
TGCAGTGCTAGATCGGCGGAGGGGGGCTTTTACAATGAGCAGTTCTTC
CSARSAEGGFYNEQFF
>TRBV6-1|few|TRBJ1-1|TRBD1
TGTGCCAGCAGGGCCCTGGACAGGGAAGCTTTCTTT
CASRALDREAFF
>TRBV20-1|many|TRBJ2-1|NA
TGCAGTGGGATCTCCGGGTATCTTCAGTTCTTC
CSGISGYLQFF
>TRBV25-1|few|TRBJ1-1|NA
TGTGCCAGCAGTGTAGGAGGGGTTGAAGCTTTCTTT
CASSVGGVEAFF
>TRBV28|NA|TRBJ2-1|NA
TGTGCCAGCAGTTTTTCGGGACTCGGCTACAATGAGCAGTTCTTC
CASSFSGLGYNEQFF
>TRBV7-2|few|TRBJ2-3|NA
TGTGCCAGCAGCTTTAGGCGGGGAACAGATACGCAGTATTTT
CASSFRRGTDTQYF
>TRBV20-1|few|TRBJ2-5|TRBD1
TGCAGTGCTAGAGATTATGAGGACAGGGAAGTAGGAGAGACCCAGTACTTC
CSARDYEDREVGETQYF
>TRBV12-3/TRBV12-4|few|TRBJ1-2|NA
TGTGCCAGCAGTATAGGTCGGGGAAAGGATGGCTACACCTTC
CASSIGRGKDGYTF
>TRBV7-2|many|TRBJ2-7|NA
TGTGCCAGCAGCTTAGTGGCAGAAGGGGATTACGAGCAGTACTTC
CASSLVAEGDYEQYF
>TRBV29-1|few|TRBJ1-1|TRBD1
TGCAGCGTTGGGAGGACAGGGGCAAGGAACACTGAAGCTTTCTTT
CSVGRTGARNTEAFF
>TRBV6-1|NA|TRBJ1-5|NA
TGTGCCAGCAGTCTGGGTACCCATTTACCCCAGCATTTT
CASSLGTHLPQHF
>TRBV27|many|TRBJ1-5|NA
TGTGCCAGCAGTTTGGGGTGGGACTCCAATCAGCCCCAGCATTTT
CASSLGWDSNQPQHF
>TRBV29-1|many|TRBJ1-1|TRBD1
TGCAGCACACACAGGGGGCAGGTACCTGAAGCTTTCTTT
CSTHRGQVPEAFF
>TRBV6-2/TRBV6-3|NA|TRBJ1-5|TRBD1
TGTGCCAGCAGTCCCCGGGACAGGGCCGGGAATCAGCCCCAGCATTTT
CASSPRDRAGNQPQHF
>TRBV27|NA|TRBJ2-1|NA
TGTGCCAGCAGCCTACTCCGGATGTCCTACAATGAGCAGTTCTTC
CASSLLRMSYNEQFF
>TRBV7-9|many|TRBJ2-5|NA
TGTGCCAGCTTCGGAGAGACCCAGTACTTC
CASFGETQYF
>TRBV6-1|NA|TRBJ1-5|NA
TGTGCCAGCAGTGACGTGGGGACAAATCAGCCCCAGCATTTT
CASSDVGTNQPQHF
>TRBV6-5|few|TRBJ2-1|NA
TGTGCCAGCAGTTACTCGACAAGGTACGGCTACAATGAGCAGTTCTTC
CASSYSTRYGYNEQFF
>TRBV6-6|NA|TRBJ1-1|NA
TGTGCCAGCAGCTATACCGTTAAGGAAGCTTTCTTT
CASSYTVKEAFF
>TRBV12-3/TRBV12-4|NA|TRBJ2-2|NA
TGTGCCAGCACGCCGAACGAGCCCGGGGAGCTGTTTTTT
CASTPNEPGELFF
>TRBV6-5|few|TRBJ1-4|NA
TGTGCCAGCAGTTACTCGTCCCAAGAGGAAAAACTGTTTTTT
CASSYSSQEEKLFF
>TRBV6-5|NA|TRBJ2-1|NA
TGTGCCAGCAGTTACGGTACCAAAGGCTACAATGAGCAGTTCTTC
CASSYGTKGYNEQFF
>TRBV5-1|NA|TRBJ1-1|TRBD1
TGCGCCAGCAGCAGAGACAGGGTGAACACTGAAGCTTTCTTT
CASSRDRVNTEAFF
>TRBV12-3/TRBV12-4|many|TRBJ1-5|TRBD1
TGTGCCAGCAGTTGGGACAGGGCAGGCAATCAGCCCCAGCATTTT
CASSWDRAGNQPQHF
>TRBV7-2|few|TRBJ1-5|NA
TGTGCCAGCAGCCGGACAGCTAGCAATCAGCCCCAGCATTTT
CASSRTASNQPQHF
>TRBV5-1|NA|TRBJ2-7|TRBD2
TGCGCCAGCAGCTTGGGGGAGGGCCCCGTCTCCTACGAGCAGTACTTC
CASSLGEGPVSYEQYF
>TRBV28|many|TRBJ2-5|NA
TGTGCCAGCAGCCCCCAACAGCCTATGGAGACCCAGTACTTC
CASSPQQPMETQYF
>TRBV29-1|many|TRBJ1-5|TRBD1
TGCAGCGTGCCGGGACAGGGCGATCAGCCCCAGCATTTT
CSVPGQGDQPQHF
>TRBV6-6|many|TRBJ1-1|TRBD1
TGTGCCAGCAAAGGGGGCAAGGGGGCTTTCTTT
CASKGGKGAFF
>TRBV11-3|NA|TRBJ1-1|TRBD1
TGTGCCAGCAGCCCACAGGGGGTAAACACTGAAGCTTTCTTT
CASSPQGVNTEAFF